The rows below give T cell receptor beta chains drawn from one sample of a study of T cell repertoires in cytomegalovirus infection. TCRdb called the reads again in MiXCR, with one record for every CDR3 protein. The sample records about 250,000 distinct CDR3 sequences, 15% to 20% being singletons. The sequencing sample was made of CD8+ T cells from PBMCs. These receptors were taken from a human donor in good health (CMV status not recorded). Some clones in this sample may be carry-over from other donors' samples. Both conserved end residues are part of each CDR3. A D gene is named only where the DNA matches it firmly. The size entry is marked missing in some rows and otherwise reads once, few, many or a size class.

CDR3 protein: CASSYTSGGYTGELFF
CDR3 DNA: TGTGCCAGCAGCTACACTAGCGGGGGATATACCGGGGAGCTGTTTTTT
J gene: TRBJ2-2
clone size: many
D gene: TRBD2
V gene: TRBV7-8
CDR3 length: 16

CDR3 protein: CASSPKGSFPDRGPGNTIYF
CDR3 DNA: TGTGCCAGCAGCCCTAAGGGTTCTTTTCCGGACAGGGGACCTGGAAACACCATATATTTT
J gene: TRBJ1-3
clone size: many
D gene: TRBD1
V gene: TRBV7-9
CDR3 length: 20

CDR3 protein: CASSYSRNGYTF
CDR3 DNA: TGTGCCAGCAGTTACAGTCGGAATGGCTACACCTTC
J gene: TRBJ1-2
clone size: many
D gene: .
V gene: TRBV6-2/TRBV6-3
CDR3 length: 12

CDR3 protein: CSVEESLAGGYNEQFF
CDR3 DNA: TGCAGCGTTGAAGAGTCGCTGGCGGGGGGCTACAATGAGCAGTTCTTC
J gene: TRBJ2-1
clone size: few
D gene: TRBD2
V gene: TRBV29-1
CDR3 length: 16

CDR3 protein: CASSLSRTGGILSSGANVLTF
CDR3 DNA: TGTGCCAGCAGCTTAAGCCGGACAGGGGGCATTTTGAGCTCTGGGGCCAACGTCCTGACTTTC
J gene: TRBJ2-6
clone size: many
D gene: TRBD1
V gene: TRBV7-6
CDR3 length: 21

CDR3 protein: CASSLLQTTGGTGELFF
CDR3 DNA: TGTGCCAGCAGTTTACTTCAAACCACAGGGGGAACCGGGGAGCTGTTTTTT
J gene: TRBJ2-2
clone size: many
D gene: TRBD1
V gene: TRBV27
CDR3 length: 17

CDR3 protein: CASSQARGAGNTIYF
CDR3 DNA: TGCGCCAGCAGCCAAGCCAGGGGAGCGGGGAACACCATATATTTT
J gene: TRBJ1-3
clone size: many
D gene: .
V gene: TRBV4-3
CDR3 length: 15

CDR3 protein: CASSIQAWNEAFF
CDR3 DNA: TGTGCCAGTAGTATTCAAGCGTGGAATGAAGCTTTCTTT
J gene: TRBJ1-1
clone size: .
D gene: .
V gene: TRBV19
CDR3 length: 13

CDR3 protein: CASSSSLAGDTGELFF
CDR3 DNA: TGTGCCAGCAGTTCCAGCCTAGCGGGGGACACCGGGGAGCTGTTTTTT
J gene: TRBJ2-2
clone size: .
D gene: TRBD2
V gene: TRBV12-3/TRBV12-4
CDR3 length: 16

CDR3 protein: CASRNSRQQYF
CDR3 DNA: TGTGCCAGCAGGAATTCTCGACAGCAGTACTTC
J gene: TRBJ2-7
clone size: .
D gene: .
V gene: TRBV6-1
CDR3 length: 11

CDR3 protein: CASSYAGGSGQPQHF
CDR3 DNA: TGTGCCAGCAGTTACGCCGGTGGCAGCGGACAGCCCCAGCATTTT
J gene: TRBJ1-5
clone size: .
D gene: .
V gene: TRBV6-2/TRBV6-3
CDR3 length: 15

CDR3 protein: CASSLALRDYVITYEQYF
CDR3 DNA: TGTGCCAGCAGCTTAGCGCTCCGGGACTATGTCATAACCTACGAGCAGTACTTC
J gene: TRBJ2-7
clone size: many
D gene: TRBD2
V gene: TRBV11-2
CDR3 length: 18

CDR3 protein: CASTGGSQETQYF
CDR3 DNA: TGTGCCAGCACTGGAGGGAGTCAAGAGACCCAGTACTTC
J gene: TRBJ2-5
clone size: many
D gene: .
V gene: TRBV12-3/TRBV12-4
CDR3 length: 13

CDR3 protein: CASSLALSSYNEQFF
CDR3 DNA: TGTGCCAGCAGCTTAGCGCTTAGCTCTTACAATGAGCAGTTCTTC
J gene: TRBJ2-1
clone size: .
D gene: .
V gene: TRBV7-2
CDR3 length: 15

CDR3 protein: CASRRGQASNNSPLHF
CDR3 DNA: TGTGCCAGCAGGCGCGGACAGGCTTCCAATAATTCACCCCTCCACTTT
J gene: TRBJ1-6
clone size: .
D gene: TRBD1
V gene: TRBV6-5
CDR3 length: 16

CDR3 protein: CASSLSMATYTF
CDR3 DNA: TGTGCCAGCAGCTTAAGTATGGCGACTTACACCTTC
J gene: TRBJ1-2
clone size: many
D gene: .
V gene: TRBV7-9
CDR3 length: 12

CDR3 protein: CASSLAWDGQETQYF
CDR3 DNA: TGTGCCAGCAGCTTAGCGTGGGACGGCCAAGAGACCCAGTACTTC
J gene: TRBJ2-5
clone size: many
D gene: .
V gene: TRBV7-9
CDR3 length: 15

CDR3 protein: CASSHLSRRGGLKDTQYF
CDR3 DNA: TGTGCCAGCAGCCATCTGAGCAGACGCGGGGGGCTTAAAGATACGCAGTATTTT
J gene: TRBJ2-3
clone size: .
D gene: TRBD2
V gene: TRBV3-1
CDR3 length: 18

CDR3 protein: CASSIPSGGYNEQFF
CDR3 DNA: TGTGCCAGTAGTATCCCTAGCGGGGGATACAATGAGCAGTTCTTC
J gene: TRBJ2-1
clone size: .
D gene: TRBD2
V gene: TRBV19
CDR3 length: 15

CDR3 protein: CASSPVAFPGANVLTF
CDR3 DNA: TGTGCCAGCAGCCCTGTAGCTTTTCCTGGGGCCAACGTCCTGACTTTC
J gene: TRBJ2-6
clone size: many
D gene: .
V gene: TRBV7-8
CDR3 length: 16

CDR3 protein: CASSPANPKESGELFF
CDR3 DNA: TGCGCCAGCAGCCCTGCTAATCCAAAAGAGTCCGGGGAGCTGTTTTTT
J gene: TRBJ2-2
clone size: .
D gene: .
V gene: TRBV23-1
CDR3 length: 16

CDR3 protein: CASSLDGGVDEQYF
CDR3 DNA: TGTGCCAGCAGCTTAGACGGGGGGGTCGACGAGCAGTACTTC
J gene: TRBJ2-7
clone size: many
D gene: TRBD2
V gene: TRBV7-2
CDR3 length: 14

CDR3 protein: CASSLPRDKAMNTEAFF
CDR3 DNA: TGTGCCAGCAGCTTACCCCGCGACAAGGCGATGAACACTGAAGCTTTCTTT
J gene: TRBJ1-1
clone size: many
D gene: .
V gene: TRBV7-9
CDR3 length: 17

CDR3 protein: CASSYSPTGGSGETQYF
CDR3 DNA: TGTGCCAGCAGTTACTCGCCGACAGGGGGCTCTGGAGAGACCCAGTACTTC
J gene: TRBJ2-5
clone size: once
D gene: TRBD1
V gene: TRBV6-5
CDR3 length: 17

CDR3 protein: CAISEAGDLSYEQYF
CDR3 DNA: TGTGCCATCAGTGAAGCAGGGGACCTCTCCTACGAGCAGTACTTC
J gene: TRBJ2-7
clone size: few
D gene: .
V gene: TRBV10-3
CDR3 length: 15

CDR3 protein: CATSDLGDNQETQYF
CDR3 DNA: TGTGCCACCAGTGATTTGGGGGACAACCAAGAGACCCAGTACTTC
J gene: TRBJ2-5
clone size: .
D gene: .
V gene: TRBV24-1
CDR3 length: 15

CDR3 protein: CASSWAGRPQETQYF
CDR3 DNA: TGTGCCAGTAGTTGGGCCGGTCGACCTCAAGAGACCCAGTACTTC
J gene: TRBJ2-5
clone size: .
D gene: .
V gene: TRBV19
CDR3 length: 15

CDR3 protein: CASSQATGDYNEQFF
CDR3 DNA: TGTGCCAGCAGCCAAGCCACTGGCGATTACAATGAGCAGTTCTTC
J gene: TRBJ2-1
clone size: .
D gene: .
V gene: TRBV4-2
CDR3 length: 15

CDR3 protein: CASSLSGGADTQYF
CDR3 DNA: TGTGCCAGCAGCTTATCAGGGGGCGCGGATACGCAGTATTTT
J gene: TRBJ2-3
clone size: many
D gene: TRBD1
V gene: TRBV7-9
CDR3 length: 14